This TCR beta chain originates from a study of cytomegalovirus exposure and HLA in healthy donors. Study outcomes and limitations: Later on, an analysis showed TCR association rates differing by HLA locus, with DRB1 the most and HLA-C the fewest.

Comment on this clone: The antigen is not known.

With 1 base removed from V and 3 bases from J, the gap between germline ends came to 13 bases. This CDR3 comprises 15 residues. In germline, CDR1 is SGHTA, CDR2 FQGNSA. PCR amplification relied on 60 Vbeta primers (plus 13 Jbeta primers). The repertoire was sequenced with immunoSEQ multiplex PCR; TCRdb's copy has only in-frame clones and lacks some. The repertoire holds some 180,000 clones, with roughly 79% as singletons. The chain links TRBV7-2 to TRBJ2-7; TRBD1 might be the D (7 bases). The clonotype comes from a male donor in good health and CMV-seronegative. Source material: PBMCs. The CDR3 loop reads CASSLVGGGDYEQYF. CDR3 nucleotides: TGTGCCAGCAGCTTAGTCGGAGGGGGCGACTACGAGCAGTACTTC.